This T cell receptor beta chain comes out of a study of shared clonotypes between healthy human individuals. Assay used: immunoSEQ multiplex PCR; TCRdb lists only in-frame clones, some missing. Of some 1 million clones listed, about 77% were seen once; the top ten hold about 1.5%. The germline V gene encodes CDR1 SGHDT and CDR2 YYEEEE. The CDR3 is 14 residues long. V lost 3 bases and J 1 base, leaving 11 bases between the germline ends. This clonotype originated in a man aged 18 to 35 in good health. Material for sequencing was memory CD4+ T cells sorted from blood. The subset denotes: CD45RA-negative fraction. The chain couples TRBV5-6 to TRBJ2-7, with D possibly being TRBD1 (5 bases). The CDR3 protein is CASSWGKGSYEQYF. In DNA, the CDR3 is TGTGCCAGCAGCTGGGGAAAGGGGTCCTACGAGCAGTACTTC.